This T cell receptor beta chain appears in the sequencing data of a study of blood T cell repertoires in COVID-19 (dated by TCRdb to 2018 to 2020). Background on the whole study: Samples covering the acute and convalescent phases of COVID-19 were provided by collaborators in the United States, Italy and Spain. The repertoires were made available in a free public database intended to serve as a resource for research on the immune response to SARS-CoV-2. Deeply sampled blood TCRbeta repertoires from subjects exposed to, actively infected with, or recovered from COVID-19 were included in the dataset. The prospective study material was composed of cDNA or gDNA derived from T cells, B-cell-depleted T cells, or PBMCs. HLA class I and class II types, where available, came from metadata supplied by the sample provider rather than from assay-based typing. Samples were obtained from the ongoing ImmuneRACE study (first 160 participants) and from 1,254 subjects provided by 6 global collaborators. Nearly every sample came with metadata listing a de-identified subject ID, COVID-19 status, age in years and sex. Overall study outcomes, separate from this receptor: The amount of clinical and demographic metadata varied by source and participant and was provided uncurated.

TCRbeta CDR3 regions were amplified from genomic DNA using the immunoSEQ Assay, a bias-controlled multiplex PCR. Regarding the original processing steps: The number of nucleated cells in each sample was estimated from the amplification of reference gene primers within the assay. To quantify the absolute abundance of each unique TCRbeta CDR3 rearrangement, sequence reads were collapsed and filtered. For each sample, productive Simpson clonality was calculated as the square root of Simpson's diversity index over productive rearrangements. TCRdb limited this immuneACCESS table to in-frame rearrangements with V and J called. A share of clones is missing; checked studies link under half to unresolved V genes, and the rest is unexplained. The V and J calls and the clone size are those of that table, but D and trimming were determined from the DNA. In this sample the table shows 180,000 or so clones, approximately 89% of which occur a single time. The ten largest clonotypes hold roughly 2.5% of the sample.

The collaborating institutions used their own protocols to collect whole blood in K2EDTA tubes. For TCRbeta analysis, collaborators shipped samples as frozen whole blood, isolated PBMCs, or DNA extracted from either of those sample types. The germline V gene (reference sequence) sets CDR1 to GTSNPN and CDR2 to SVGIG. At the junction V is shortened by 0 bases and J by 5 bases, with 13 bases in between. The CDR3 has 14 amino acids, counting the end cysteine and phenylalanine. The sequence is cut down to CDR3 DNA, 42 bases in frame from base 1. This clone came up once. There is no known antigen for this receptor. Base qualities are not provided; no much larger clone lies one nucleotide away.

The sequence was collected from a man aged 35 to 55 with active or convalescent COVID-19. The sample comprised peripheral blood. The chain was built from TRBV30 and TRBJ1-1, and possibly TRBD1, on 5 matching bases. Read as DNA, the sequence is TGTGCCTGGAGTGTATATGGGGGGAAGACTGAAGCTTTCTTT. Translated, it gives CAWSVYGGKTEAFF.